This entry describes one TCR beta chain. The V gene lost 2 bases and the J gene lost 0 bases, with 10 bases spanning the gap. Germline loops: CDR1 MNHNS, CDR2 SASEGT. This CDR3 is built from 15 residues. The entry originates in a study of PD-1 and CTLA-4 blockade in melanoma. Repertoires were generated with immunoSEQ multiplex PCR, while TCRdb's copy carries only in-frame clones and drops some. The repertoire holds some 29,000 clones, 85% to 90% seen once, with about 8.5% in the top ten. Sequencing was performed on CD8+ T cells from peripheral blood, taken before anti-PD-1 treatment. The TCR comes from a human donor with melanoma. The chain couples TRBV6-1 to TRBJ1-1, with D unclear. The DNA of the CDR3 is TGTGCCAGCAGTGAATTTGAGGCAGTGAACACTGAAGCTTTCTTT. Translating gives CASSEFEAVNTEAFF.